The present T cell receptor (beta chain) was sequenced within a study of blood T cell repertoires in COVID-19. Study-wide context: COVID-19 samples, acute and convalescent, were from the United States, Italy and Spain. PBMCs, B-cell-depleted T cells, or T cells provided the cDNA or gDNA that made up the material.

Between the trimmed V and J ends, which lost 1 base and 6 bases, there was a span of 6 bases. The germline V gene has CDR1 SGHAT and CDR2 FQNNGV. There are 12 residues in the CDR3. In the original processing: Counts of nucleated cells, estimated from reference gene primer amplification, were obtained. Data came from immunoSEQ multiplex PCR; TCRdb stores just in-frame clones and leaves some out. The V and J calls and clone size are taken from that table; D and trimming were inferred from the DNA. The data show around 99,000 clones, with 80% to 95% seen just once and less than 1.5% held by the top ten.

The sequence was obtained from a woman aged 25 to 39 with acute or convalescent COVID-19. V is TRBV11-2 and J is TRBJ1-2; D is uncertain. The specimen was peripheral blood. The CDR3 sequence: CASSLVGDGYTF. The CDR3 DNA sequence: TGTGCCAGCAGCTTAGTCGGAGATGGCTACACCTTC.